The 17 T cell receptor beta chains below all came from one sample that was sequenced in a study of T-cell reconstitution after alpha-beta-depleted transplantation in children. As it was prepared, the TCRbeta library received unique molecular identifiers. From the PCR reads, TCRdb called clonotypes with MiXCR, one entry per CDR3 protein. The data hold 440,000 or so distinct CDR3 sequences, with roughly two fifths observed a single time. The sample here was PBMCs, taken before TCRalphabeta/CD19-depleted stem cell transplant. The receptors shown here come from a girl aged 2 to 10 with aplastic anemia, due to receive a stem cell transplant.

The chain employs TRBV20-1 and TRBJ2-7; 13 bases align to TRBD2. Trimming took 2 bases from V and 3 from J; bases not matched to a gene: 10. This CDR3 region has 17 residues. Germline V gene lookup returns CDR1 DFQATT and CDR2 SNEGSKA (reference sequence). The CDR3 spells CSARPGGTSGRVYEQYF. The CDR3 region has the DNA TGCAGTGCTAGACCCGGGGGTACTAGCGGGAGGGTCTACGAGCAGTACTTC.

This chain joins TRBV20-1 and TRBJ2-1; no definite D call. Between the trimmed V and J ends, which lost 2 bases and 6 bases, there was a span of 11 bases. This CDR3 comprises 13 residues. The germline V gene encodes CDR1 DFQATT and CDR2 SNEGSKA (reference sequence). The CDR3 DNA reads as TGCAGTGCTAGACCTATCTCCGCCAATGAGCAGTTCTTC. Residues: CSARPISANEQFF.

The table lists this clonotype with many counts. The chain carries TRBV6-2 or TRBV6-3 and TRBJ2-3, with D unclear. The V gene's germline CDR1 is MNHEY and CDR2 SVGEGT. The CDR3 has 11 amino acids. V was cut by 7 bases and J by 4 bases, with 6 bases left in between. Here the CDR3 DNA reads TGTGCCAGCAAAACAGCAGATACGCAGTATTTT. Translated: CASKTADTQYF.

The chain employs TRBV6-4 and TRBJ2-1; TRBD1 or TRBD2 may be the D gene (5 bases each). Trimming cost V 7 bases and J 1 base, with 11 bases left between them. The CDR3 consists of 14 residues. CDR1 MRHNA and CDR2 SNTAGT come from the germline V gene. Here the CDR3 DNA reads TGTGCCAGCAATAAGGGACGGTCCTACAATGAGCAGTTCTTC. Translating it yields CASNKGRSYNEQFF.

This clonotype was recorded at least ten times. V gene TRBV5-6 combines with J gene TRBJ2-1; a possible D gene is TRBD2 (5 bases). The V and J ends lost 3 bases and 0 bases respectively, with 16 bases between them. Germline V gene sequence: CDR1 SGHDT, CDR2 YYEEEE. CDR3 length: 17 residues. The CDR3 protein is CASSSVEDDYSYNEQFF. The CDR3 DNA reads as TGTGCCAGCAGCTCGGTGGAGGACGACTACTCCTACAATGAGCAGTTCTTC.

This chain links TRBV4-1 with TRBJ2-2; TRBD2 matches at 10 bases. Per germline, CDR1 MGHRA and CDR2 YSYEKL. The CDR3 runs 16 residues. Trimming took 5 bases from V and 4 from J; bases not matched to a gene: 7. CDR3 DNA: TGCGCCAGCAGCGGTAATAGCGGGAGGTTCACCGGGGAGCTGTTTTTT. Its translation is CASSGNSGRFTGELFF.

The chain combines TRBV7-3 with TRBJ2-1; weak D call: TRBD1 (5 bases). Germline values: CDR1 SGHTA, CDR2 FQGTGA. V lost 5 bases to trimming and J lost 3 bases, with 23 bases between them. The CDR3 is 18 residues long. CDR3 sequence (DNA): TGTGCCAGCAGCCTACGAGCCCAGTTAGACAGCAGCTACAATGAGCAGTTCTTC. Amino acids: CASSLRAQLDSSYNEQFF.

This chain uses TRBV30 with TRBJ2-5; 7 bases agree with TRBD1. V dropped 3 bases and J dropped 6; count of bases not matched to a gene: 7. The CDR3 runs 13 residues. Germline loops: CDR1 GTSNPN, CDR2 SVGIG (reference sequence). The CDR3, as DNA: TGTGCCTGGAGGGTTACAGGGGAAAAGACCCAGTACTTC. Its protein is CAWRVTGEKTQYF.

J is TRBJ2-7 and V is TRBV7-2; TRBD1 is a possible D gene (6 bases). Germline V gives CDR1 SGHTA, CDR2 FQGNSA. V lost 5 bases and J lost 3, with 20 bases in between. This CDR3 comprises 16 residues. The CDR3 sequence: CASSRQPGALSYEQYF. The CDR3 DNA follows: TGTGCCAGCAGCCGCCAGCCAGGGGCCTTAAGCTACGAGCAGTACTTC.

This chain joins TRBV2 and TRBJ2-4, with unresolved D. V lost 6 bases to trimming and J lost 16 bases, with 19 bases between them. Germline loops: CDR1 SNHLY, CDR2 FYNNEI. The CDR3 sequence is 12 residues long. The CDR3: CASSALGPKDYF. CDR3 DNA sequence: TGTGCCAGCAGCGCCCTCGGACCTAAGGACTACTTC.

The chain uses TRBV18 and TRBJ2-7; D might be TRBD1 (6 bases). V was shortened by 4 bases and J by 6 bases, with 19 bases between the two germline ends. Germline V gene lookup returns CDR1 KGHSH and CDR2 LQKENI. CDR3 size: 15 residues. CDR3 region: CASSLNTGSFGEQYF. DNA of the CDR3: TGTGCCAGCTCACTCAATACAGGGAGTTTTGGCGAGCAGTACTTC.

This clonotype came up a few times. This chain joins TRBV21-1 and TRBJ2-7; the table's D call TRBD1 went unverified against the DNA. TRBV21-1 is reported as a pseudogene. This CDR3 comprises 13 residues. The CDR3 is CASIKRQDNEQYF. CDR3 bases: TGTGCCAGCATCAAGCGACAGGACAACGAGCAGTACTTC.

The table lists this clonotype with a few counts. V and J are TRBV5-1 and TRBJ2-6, with D hard to call. Trimming removed 1 base from V and 0 bases from J, with 8 bases in between. The CDR3 totals 16 residues. Germline V gene data show CDR1 as SGHRS and CDR2 as YFSETQ. Written as DNA, the CDR3 is TGCGCCAGCAGCTTGCCCGCCGTCTCTGGGGCCAACGTCCTGACTTTC. Its translation: CASSLPAVSGANVLTF.

The V gene is TRBV6-2 or TRBV6-3, the J gene TRBJ2-7; D is uncertain. Germline V gene lookup returns CDR1 MNHEY and CDR2 SVGEGT. Deletions cut 3 bases from V and 2 bases from J, with 5 bases between. CDR3 length equals 12 residues. The CDR3 is CASSYGPYEQYF. The CDR3 nucleotides are TGTGCCAGCAGTTATGGCCCCTACGAGCAGTACTTC.

In this sample, this clonotype turned up a few times. This chain joins TRBV12-3 or TRBV12-4 and TRBJ2-1; TRBD1 is a possible D gene (5 bases). The CDR3 spans 12 residues. V shed 7 bases and J shed 3 bases, with 7 bases lying between them. In DNA, the CDR3 is TGTGCCAGCAAGGGGCTCTACAATGAGCAGTTCTTC. It yields the protein CASKGLYNEQFF.

This clonotype has ten or more counts. The CDR3 coding sequence is TGTGCCAGCAGCCACGGGGGGGTTCAGCAGCCCCAGCATTTT. It specifies CASSHGGVQQPQHF. This rearrangement joins TRBV3-1 to TRBJ1-5; TRBD1 might be the D (5 bases). The germline CDR1 and CDR2 sequences are LGHDT and YNNKEL (reference sequence). This CDR3 has 14 residues. Trimming stripped 3 bases from V and 7 bases from J, with 13 bases between.

The V and J genes are TRBV6-5 and TRBJ2-3, with D maybe TRBD1 (5 bases). CDR1 is MNHEY and CDR2 is SVGAGI in the germline V gene. Trimming took 7 bases from V and 9 from J, leaving 14 bases between them. The CDR3 is 12 amino acids. DNA for the CDR3: TGTGCCAGCATCACCCCCTGGGGCACGCAGTATTTT. It translates to CASITPWGTQYF.